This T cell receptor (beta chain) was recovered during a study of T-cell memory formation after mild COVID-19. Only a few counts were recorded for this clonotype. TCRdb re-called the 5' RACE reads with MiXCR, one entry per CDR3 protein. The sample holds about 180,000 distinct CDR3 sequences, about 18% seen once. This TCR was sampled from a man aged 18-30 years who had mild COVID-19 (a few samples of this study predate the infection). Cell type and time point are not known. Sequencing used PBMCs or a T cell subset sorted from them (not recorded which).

Here the CDR3 DNA reads TGTGCCAGCAGTTTAAGGCAGGGTGCGGGGGGTGAGCAGTTCTTC. Amino acids: CASSLRQGAGGEQFF. The chain links TRBV12-3 or TRBV12-4 to TRBJ2-1, with 8 bases lining up with TRBD2. The CDR3 length is 15 residues. V lost 2 bases, J lost 9 bases, and 9 bases stayed unmatched.